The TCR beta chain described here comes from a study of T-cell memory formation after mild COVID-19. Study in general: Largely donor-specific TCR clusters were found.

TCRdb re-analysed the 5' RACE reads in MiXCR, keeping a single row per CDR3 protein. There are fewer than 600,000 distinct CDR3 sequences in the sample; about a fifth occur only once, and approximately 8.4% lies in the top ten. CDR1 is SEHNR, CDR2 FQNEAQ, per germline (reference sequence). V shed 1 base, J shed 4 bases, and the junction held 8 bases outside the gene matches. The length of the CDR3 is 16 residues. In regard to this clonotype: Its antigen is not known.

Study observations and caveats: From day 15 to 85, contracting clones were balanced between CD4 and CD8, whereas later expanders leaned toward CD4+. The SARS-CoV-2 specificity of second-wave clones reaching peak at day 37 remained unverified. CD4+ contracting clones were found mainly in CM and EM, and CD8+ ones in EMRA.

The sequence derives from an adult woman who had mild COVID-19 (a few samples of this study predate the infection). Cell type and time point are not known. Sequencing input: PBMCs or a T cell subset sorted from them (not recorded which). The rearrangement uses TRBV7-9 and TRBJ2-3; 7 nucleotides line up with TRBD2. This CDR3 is CASSLGGLVYADTQYF. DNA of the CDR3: TGTGCCAGCAGCTTAGGAGGACTAGTGTATGCAGATACGCAGTATTTT.